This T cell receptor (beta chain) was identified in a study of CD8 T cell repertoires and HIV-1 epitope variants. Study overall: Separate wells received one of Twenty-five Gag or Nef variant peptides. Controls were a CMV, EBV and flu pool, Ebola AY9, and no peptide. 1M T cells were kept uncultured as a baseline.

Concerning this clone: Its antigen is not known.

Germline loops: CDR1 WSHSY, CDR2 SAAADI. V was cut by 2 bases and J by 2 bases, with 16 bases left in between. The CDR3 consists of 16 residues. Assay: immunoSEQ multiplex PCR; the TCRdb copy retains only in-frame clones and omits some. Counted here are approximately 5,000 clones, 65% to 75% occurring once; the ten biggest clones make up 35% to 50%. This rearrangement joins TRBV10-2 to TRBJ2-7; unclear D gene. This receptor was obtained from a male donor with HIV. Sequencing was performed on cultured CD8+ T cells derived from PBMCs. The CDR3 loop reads CASSEIARRRAYEQYF. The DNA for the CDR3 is TGCGCCAGCAGTGAGATTGCGCGCCGACGGGCCTACGAGCAGTACTTC.